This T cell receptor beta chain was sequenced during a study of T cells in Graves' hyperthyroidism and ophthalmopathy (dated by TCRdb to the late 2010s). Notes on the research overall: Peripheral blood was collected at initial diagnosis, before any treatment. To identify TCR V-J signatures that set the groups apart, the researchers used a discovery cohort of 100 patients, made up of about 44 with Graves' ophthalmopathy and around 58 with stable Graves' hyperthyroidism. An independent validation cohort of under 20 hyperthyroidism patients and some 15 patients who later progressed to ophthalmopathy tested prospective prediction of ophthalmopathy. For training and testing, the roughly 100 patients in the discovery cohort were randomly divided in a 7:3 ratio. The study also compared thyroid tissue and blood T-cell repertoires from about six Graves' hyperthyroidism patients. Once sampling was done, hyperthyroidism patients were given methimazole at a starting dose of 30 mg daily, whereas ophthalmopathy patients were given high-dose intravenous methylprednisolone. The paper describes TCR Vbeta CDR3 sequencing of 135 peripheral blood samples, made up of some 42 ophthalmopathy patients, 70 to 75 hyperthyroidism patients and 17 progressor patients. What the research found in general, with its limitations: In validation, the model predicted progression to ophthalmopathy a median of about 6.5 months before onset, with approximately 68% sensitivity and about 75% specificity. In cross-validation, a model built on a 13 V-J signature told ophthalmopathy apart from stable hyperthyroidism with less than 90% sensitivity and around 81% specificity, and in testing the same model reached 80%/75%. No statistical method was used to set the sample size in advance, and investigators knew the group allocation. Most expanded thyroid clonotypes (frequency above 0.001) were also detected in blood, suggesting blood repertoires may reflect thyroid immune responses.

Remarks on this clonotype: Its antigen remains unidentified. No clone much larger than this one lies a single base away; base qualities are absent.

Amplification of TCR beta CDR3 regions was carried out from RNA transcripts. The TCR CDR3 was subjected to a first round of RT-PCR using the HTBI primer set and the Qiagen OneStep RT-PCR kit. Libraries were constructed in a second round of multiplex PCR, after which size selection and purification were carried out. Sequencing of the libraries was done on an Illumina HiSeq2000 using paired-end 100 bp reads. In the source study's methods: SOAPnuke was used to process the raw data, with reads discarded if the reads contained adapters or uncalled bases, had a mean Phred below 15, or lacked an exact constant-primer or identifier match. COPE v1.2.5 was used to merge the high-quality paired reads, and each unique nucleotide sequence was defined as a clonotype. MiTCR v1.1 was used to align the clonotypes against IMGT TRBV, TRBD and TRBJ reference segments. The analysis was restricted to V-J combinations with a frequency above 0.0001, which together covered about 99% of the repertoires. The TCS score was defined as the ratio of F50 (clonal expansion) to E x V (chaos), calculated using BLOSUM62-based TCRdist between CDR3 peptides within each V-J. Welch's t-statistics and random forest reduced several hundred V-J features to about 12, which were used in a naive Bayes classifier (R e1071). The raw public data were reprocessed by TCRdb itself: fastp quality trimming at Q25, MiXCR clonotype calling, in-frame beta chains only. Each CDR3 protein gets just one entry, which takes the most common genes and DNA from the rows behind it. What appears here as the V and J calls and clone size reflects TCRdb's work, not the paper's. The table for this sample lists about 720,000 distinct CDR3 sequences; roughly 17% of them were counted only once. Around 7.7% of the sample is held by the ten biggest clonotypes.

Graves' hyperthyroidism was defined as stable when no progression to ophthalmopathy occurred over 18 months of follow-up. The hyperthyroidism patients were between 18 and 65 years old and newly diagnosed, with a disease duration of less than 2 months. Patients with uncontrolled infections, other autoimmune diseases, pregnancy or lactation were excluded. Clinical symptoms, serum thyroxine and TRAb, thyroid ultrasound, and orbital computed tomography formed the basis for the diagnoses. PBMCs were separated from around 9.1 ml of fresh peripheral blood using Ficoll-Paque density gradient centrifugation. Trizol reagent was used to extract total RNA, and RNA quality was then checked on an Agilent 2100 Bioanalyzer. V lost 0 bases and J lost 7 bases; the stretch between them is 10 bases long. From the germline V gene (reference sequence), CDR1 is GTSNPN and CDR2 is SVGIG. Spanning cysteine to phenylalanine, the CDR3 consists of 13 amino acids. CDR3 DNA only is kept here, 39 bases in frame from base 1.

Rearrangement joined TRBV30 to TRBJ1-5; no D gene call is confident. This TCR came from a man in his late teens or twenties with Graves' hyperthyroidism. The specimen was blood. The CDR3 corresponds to CAWSVSKGQPQHF. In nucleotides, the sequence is TGTGCCTGGAGTGTATCCAAGGGACAGCCCCAGCATTTT.